This T cell receptor beta chain was recorded in a study of shared clonotypes between healthy human individuals. This clone has only one observation. The table came from immunoSEQ multiplex PCR; TCRdb's copy has only in-frame clones and leaves some out. The sample lists about 700,000 clones; just over 90% were seen once. In the naive CD8 group, cells lacked CD45RO and were positively selected for CCR7, so terminally differentiated effector memory CD45RA+ cells were left out. Trimming removed 6 bases from V and 3 bases from J, with 5 bases in between. The CDR3 spans 11 residues. The germline gives CDR1 SGHVS, CDR2 FNYEAQ.

This TCR was recovered from a man aged 25 to 40 in good health. The rearrangement uses TRBV7-6 and TRBJ1-1; D call uncertain. Sequencing input: naive CD8+ T cells sorted from blood. The CDR3 here is CASRRDTEAFF. The CDR3 DNA reads TGTGCCAGCAGACGCGACACTGAAGCTTTCTTT.